The 16 T cell receptor beta chains reported below all come from one sample, sequenced in a study of cytomegalovirus exposure and HLA in healthy donors. The primer mix had 60 Vbeta and 13 Jbeta primers. Assay used: immunoSEQ multiplex PCR; TCRdb lists only in-frame clones, some missing. The top ten clones hold roughly 7.1% of a sample with 150,000 to 200,000 clones, approximately 82% of them seen once. The specimen was PBMCs. The receptors shown here come from a woman between 40 and 50 years old in good health and CMV-seropositive.

The chain joins TRBV5-5 to TRBJ2-7; possible D gene TRBD2, 5 bases. This CDR3 region has 16 residues. Germline assignment: CDR1 SGHKS and CDR2 YYEKEE (reference sequence). V shed 0 bases and J shed 0 bases, with 13 bases lying between them. The CDR3 coding sequence is TGTGCCAGCAGCTTGGCCGGGGTACTTAGCTCCTACGAGCAGTACTTC. It codes for CASSLAGVLSSYEQYF.

The V gene is TRBV5-4, the J gene TRBJ1-6; D unclear. V lost 4 bases, J lost 0 bases, and 11 bases lay in between. The CDR3 covers 16 residues. Germline CDR1 and CDR2: SGHNT and YYREEE (reference sequence). The CDR3 here is CASSTTYGSYNSPLHF. DNA of the CDR3: TGTGCCAGCAGCACTACTTACGGCTCCTATAATTCACCCCTCCACTTT.

The genes are TRBV11-2 and TRBJ1-6, with 7 nucleotides matching TRBD1. Germline V gene data show CDR1 as SGHAT and CDR2 as FQNNGV. Unmatched junction bases numbered 3, after V lost 1 base and J lost 9 bases. The CDR3 consists of 14 residues. CDR3 amino acids: CASSLGAGGSPLHF. In DNA, the CDR3 is TGTGCCAGCAGCTTAGGGGCAGGGGGTTCACCCCTCCACTTT. The variable domain in full, completed from reference TRBV11-2 and TRBJ1-6, reads EAGVAQSPRYKIIEKRQSVAFWCNPISGHATLYWYQQILGQGPKLLIQFQNNGVVDDSQLPKDRFSAERLKGVDSTLKIQPAKLEDSAVYLCASSLGAGGSPLHFGNGTRLTVT.

This clone was observed once. The rearrangement uses TRBV6-1 and TRBJ2-1, with 9 bases fitting TRBD2. V lost 4 bases and J lost 6; bases outside the gene matches: 7. CDR3 length equals 15 residues. Germline values: CDR1 MNHNS, CDR2 SASEGT. The CDR3 DNA follows: TGTGCCAGCAGTGCCCCTAGCGGGATATCCAATGAGCAGTTCTTC. This gives the protein CASSAPSGISNEQFF.

The CDR3 is CASSLGGQGYGYTF. The CDR3 region has the DNA TGTGCCAGCAGCTTAGGGGGACAGGGATATGGCTACACCTTC. The gene calls are TRBV7-3 and TRBJ1-2; 9 bases match TRBD1. This CDR3 is 14 amino acids long. Losses at the gene ends were 2 bases for V and 5 bases for J; bases not matched to a gene: 3. The V gene's germline CDR1 is SGHTA and CDR2 FQGTGA.

The gene calls are TRBV19 and TRBJ2-1; 12 positions match TRBD2. This CDR3 has 15 residues. The V gene end was trimmed by 4 bases and the J gene end by 8 bases; junction bases not matched to a gene: 6. Germline loops: CDR1 LNHDA, CDR2 SQIVND (reference sequence). The CDR3 nucleotides read TGTGCCAGTAGTACTCTAGCGGGAGGGCGGGATGAGCAGTTCTTC. It translates to CASSTLAGGRDEQFF.

V and J are TRBV7-2 and TRBJ2-1, with 8 bases lining up with TRBD2. CDR1 SGHTA and CDR2 FQGNSA come from the germline V gene. J gave up 7 bases and V 5 bases, and 7 bases lay outside the gene matches. This CDR3 comprises 14 residues. The CDR3, as DNA: TGTGCCAGCAGCGCAGCGGGAGATAGGAATGAGCAGTTCTTC. Translated: CASSAAGDRNEQFF.

The chain carries TRBV19 and TRBJ1-5, with a tentative D call TRBD1 (5 bases). Per germline, CDR1 LNHDA and CDR2 SQIVND (reference sequence). This CDR3 has 17 amino acids. V was clipped by 2 bases and J by 2 bases, with 16 bases between them. The CDR3 protein is CASSITKGVRGNQPQHF. In nucleotides, the CDR3 is TGTGCCAGTAGTATAACAAAAGGGGTCCGGGGCAATCAGCCCCAGCATTTT.

The rearrangement links TRBV27 to TRBJ2-7; TRBD2 aligns across 7 bases. After removal of 8 bases from V and 2 bases from J, the junction contained 12 bases not matched to a gene. The CDR3 sequence is 15 residues long. CDR1 and CDR2 (germline): MNHEY, SMNVEV (reference sequence). The CDR3 reads CASSLDPAGTYEQYF. As DNA, the CDR3 is TGTGCCAGCTCCCTCGACCCAGCGGGGACCTACGAGCAGTACTTC.

The chain is built from TRBV18 and TRBJ1-6; D uncertain. There are 13 residues in the CDR3. The V end was cut by 5 bases, the J end by 9 bases, with 11 bases between. Germline lookup yields CDR1 KGHSH and CDR2 LQKENI. The DNA of the CDR3 is TGTGCCAGCTCAAGTCAAGAGGGTTCACCCCTCCACTTT. Amino acids: CASSSQEGSPLHF.

This chain uses TRBV7-8 with TRBJ2-2; 8 bases align to TRBD1. The CDR3 has 17 residues. Germline V gives CDR1 SGHVS, CDR2 FQNEAQ. V was clipped by 5 bases and J by 1 base; unmatched bases: 9. The CDR3 DNA reads as TGTGCCAGCAGCCGGGACAGGCCTAGAAAGAACACCGGGGAGCTGTTTTTT. Amino acids: CASSRDRPRKNTGELFF.

For the CDR3, the DNA is TGTGCCAGCAGTTACCGTGGACAAATCCACGAGCAGTACTTC. Translation: CASSYRGQIHEQYF. The V and J genes are TRBV6-5 and TRBJ2-7, with D perhaps matching TRBD1 (5 bases). The CDR3 is made up of 14 amino acids. The V gene's germline CDR1 is MNHEY and CDR2 SVGAGI. Trimming pared 2 bases from V and 5 bases from J, leaving 13 bases between.

The chain couples TRBV9 to TRBJ2-3; the match to TRBD2 covers 9 bases. The CDR3 is 16 amino acids. CDR1 and CDR2 from the germline V gene are SGDLS and YYNGEE. Unmatched junction bases numbered 5, after V lost 2 bases and J lost 1 base. CDR3 sequence: CASSVGVAGGTDTQYF. In DNA, the CDR3 is TGTGCCAGCAGCGTTGGGGTAGCGGGGGGCACAGATACGCAGTATTTT.

The chain recombines TRBV7-2 with TRBJ2-2; no reliable D call. Germline assignment: CDR1 SGHTA and CDR2 FQGNSA. This CDR3 has 13 residues. V was clipped by 5 bases and J by 9 bases, with 13 bases between them. CDR3 DNA sequence: TGTGCCAGCAGCCCCCCGAAAGCTCGGGAGCTGTTTTTT. It is translated as CASSPPKARELFF.

The chain couples TRBV19 to TRBJ2-7; D gene unclear. Germline-derived CDR1 and CDR2 are LNHDA and SQIVND (reference sequence). The V end lost 7 bases, the J end lost 0 bases, and 4 bases lay between the germline ends. This CDR3 has 11 residues. The CDR3: CASTNSYEQYF. The CDR3 DNA reads as TGTGCCAGTACCAACTCCTACGAGCAGTACTTC. Full variable domain (remainder filled in from reference TRBV19 and TRBJ2-7): DGGITQSPKYLFRKEGQNVTLSCEQNLNHDAMYWYRQDPGQGLRLIYYSQIVNDFQKGDIAEGYSVSREKKESFPLTVTSAQKNPTAFYLCASTNSYEQYFGPGTRLTVT.

This sequence joins TRBV19 and TRBJ2-7; 9 bases align to TRBD1. From germline, CDR1 is LNHDA and CDR2 SQIVND (reference sequence). The junction had 3 bases not matched to a gene; V was cut back by 3 bases and J by 3 bases. The CDR3 length is 14 residues. CDR3 sequence (DNA): TGTGCCAGTAGTATTCGGACAGGGGTCTACGAGCAGTACTTC. Translating gives CASSIRTGVYEQYF.